Following are 21 T cell receptor beta chains from one sample sequenced in a study of blood T cell repertoires in COVID-19. Profiling relied on immunoSEQ multiplex PCR, and the TCRdb table lists in-frame clones only, not all of them. The sample shows 30,000 to 35,000 clones, 70% to 80% of them seen only once. Sequenced material: peripheral blood. All receptors come from a human donor in a cohort sampled during active COVID-19.

The table lists this clone with a few counts. The CDR3 nucleotides are TGTGCCAGCAGCCCATTAACGGTGTCCACCGGGGAGCTGTTTTTT. Protein sequence: CASSPLTVSTGELFF. V and J are TRBV11-2 and TRBJ2-2; D call uncertain. The CDR3 length is 15 residues. Germline lookup yields CDR1 SGHAT and CDR2 FQNNGV. Trimming left V 5 bases short and J 4 bases short, with 14 bases between.

This chain links TRBV5-8 with TRBJ1-5, with 7 bases fitting TRBD1. Germline-derived CDR1 and CDR2 are SGHTS and YDEGEE. The length of the CDR3 is 16 residues. The V and J ends lost 4 bases and 0 bases, in that order; junction bases with no gene match: 7. CDR3 DNA: TGTGCCAGCAGCCCCTGGACAGGAGATAGCAATCAGCCCCAGCATTTT. Its translation is CASSPWTGDSNQPQHF.

The chain links TRBV5-1 to TRBJ2-2; D possibly corresponds to TRBD2 (5 bases). The CDR3 is made up of 14 amino acids. Trimming shortened V by 1 base and J by 7 bases, and 11 bases separated the two germline ends. Germline V gene sequence: CDR1 SGHRS, CDR2 YFSETQ. The CDR3 nucleotides read TGCGCCAGCAGCTTGCTGACTAAGGGCGGGGAGCTGTTTTTT. This gives the protein CASSLLTKGGELFF. The full variable domain, with the rest looked up from reference TRBV5-1 and TRBJ2-2, is KAGVTQTPRYLIKTRGQQVTLSCSPISGHRSVSWYQQTPGQGLQFLFEYFSETQRNKGNFPGRFSGRQFSNSRSEMNVSTLELGDSALYLCASSLLTKGGELFFGEGSRLTVL.

The CDR3 DNA is TGTGCCAGCAGTTCAGGGAAGGGGCCTCGCGAGCAGTACTTC. Translating it yields CASSSGKGPREQYF. The chain links TRBV6-1 to TRBJ2-7; tentatively, D is TRBD1 (5 bases). Germline assignment: CDR1 MNHNS and CDR2 SASEGT. V lost 5 bases and J lost 6, with 17 bases in between. The CDR3 extends over 14 amino acids.

This clone was recorded a few times. The gene calls are TRBV2 and TRBJ2-5; 11 bases are a match to TRBD1. The CDR3 contains 16 residues. The V gene end was trimmed by 6 bases and the J gene end by 2 bases; junction bases not matched to a gene: 8. Germline-derived CDR1 and CDR2 are SNHLY and FYNNEI. CDR3 sequence (DNA): TGTGCCAGCAGCGATGGGACAGGGGGTTTTCAAGAGACCCAGTACTTC. Residues: CASSDGTGGFQETQYF.

V is TRBV10-2 and J is TRBJ2-5; 7 positions agree with TRBD2. V was clipped by 7 bases and J by 5 bases; unmatched bases: 7. Looked up from germline, CDR1 is WSHSY and CDR2 is SAAADI. The CDR3 consists of 13 residues. This CDR3 reads CASTAPGGETQYF. CDR3 bases: TGCGCCAGCACCGCCCCCGGGGGGGAGACCCAGTACTTC.

To note about this clone: A junction end diverges from the germline sequence, so it may reflect a read error. The V call is TRBV19, the J call TRBJ2-1; 7 positions match TRBD1. The CDR3 has 15 amino acids. CDR1 is LNHDA, CDR2 SQIVND, per germline (reference sequence). The CDR3 bases are TGTGCCAGTAGAATAGGGGGACAGAGTTTAAATGAGCAGTTCTTC. This sequence encodes CASRIGGQSLNEQFF.

The chain combines TRBV7-2 with TRBJ2-5; tentatively, D is TRBD1 (6 bases). V was pared by 0 bases and J by 0 bases, with 11 bases between. This CDR3 contains 16 residues. The V gene's germline CDR1 is SGHTA and CDR2 FQGNSA. This CDR3 reads CASSLAGTPNQETQYF. DNA of the CDR3: TGTGCCAGCAGCTTAGCGGGGACACCAAACCAAGAGACCCAGTACTTC.

The DNA of the CDR3 is TGTGCCAGTAGTACTGCCGCGGGGCCCTCCTACGAGCAGTACTTC. Amino acids: CASSTAAGPSYEQYF. J is TRBJ2-7 and V is TRBV19; a weak D match, TRBD2 (6 bases). There are 15 residues in the CDR3. CDR1 is LNHDA and CDR2 is SQIVND in the germline V gene (reference sequence). The ends were cut back, 4 bases at V and 0 bases at J, with 13 bases in the middle.

This clone has more than one count but fewer than ten. This sequence joins TRBV7-8 and TRBJ1-6; D possibly corresponds to TRBD1 (5 bases). The CDR3 sequence is 17 residues long. Trimming removed 4 bases from V and 0 bases from J, with 13 bases in between. Germline V lookup: CDR1 SGHVS, CDR2 FQNEAQ. CDR3 in DNA: TGTGCCAGCAGCTCAAAAGTGGGGGGCTCCTATAATTCACCCCTCCACTTT. It translates to CASSSKVGGSYNSPLHF. Variable domain in full (rest from reference TRBV7-8 and TRBJ1-6): GAGVSQSPRYKVAKRGQDVALRCDPISGHVSLFWYQQALGQGPEFLTYFQNEAQLDKSGLPSDRFFAERPEGSVSTLKIQRTQQEDSAVYLCASSSKVGGSYNSPLHFGNGTRLTVT.

This clone was detected once. The chain links TRBV19 to TRBJ2-1; TRBD2 matches at 9 bases. J was trimmed by 6 bases and V by 3 bases; bases with no gene match: 6. This CDR3 region has 15 residues. Germline V gene sequence: CDR1 LNHDA, CDR2 SQIVND (reference sequence). DNA of the CDR3: TGTGCCAGTAGTATTTCTAGCGGGGACAGCAATGAGCAGTTCTTC. It yields the protein CASSISSGDSNEQFF.

This clone was recorded a few times. This chain joins TRBV10-3 and TRBJ2-2; tentatively, D is TRBD1 (5 bases). This CDR3 is built from 15 residues. The V and J ends lost 0 bases and 7 bases respectively, with 12 bases between them. CDR1 and CDR2 from the germline V gene are ENHRY and SYGVKD. The CDR3 sequence is CAISESTAPRGELFF. For the CDR3, the DNA is TGTGCCATCAGTGAGTCGACAGCCCCCCGCGGGGAGCTGTTTTTT.

This chain links TRBV6-6 with TRBJ2-2, with 7 nucleotides matching TRBD1. Germline CDR1 and CDR2: MNHNY and SVGAGI (reference sequence). The CDR3 has 16 residues. The trim removed 6 bases at V and 7 bases at J, leaving 14 bases unmatched. The CDR3 is CASRGRQGVLIGELFF. As DNA, the CDR3 is TGTGCCAGCAGGGGACGGCAGGGGGTACTAATCGGGGAGCTGTTTTTT.

V and J are TRBV3-1 (or the pseudogene TRBV3-2) and TRBJ1-2, with 7 bases lining up with TRBD1. The V and J ends lost 5 bases and 2 bases, in that order; junction bases with no gene match: 11. The CDR3 is 16 amino acids. Per germline, CDR1 LGHDT and CDR2 YNNKEL (reference sequence). The CDR3 DNA sequence: TGTGCCAGCAGCGGGACAGATTCCCCCCCCAACTATGGCTACACCTTC. As protein: CASSGTDSPPNYGYTF.

The genes are TRBV7-2 and TRBJ2-3; the match to TRBD2 covers 7 bases. J lost 5 bases, V lost 1 base, and 9 bases had no gene match. CDR3 size: 16 residues. Looked up from germline, CDR1 is SGHTA and CDR2 is FQGNSA. Written as DNA, the CDR3 is TGTGCCAGCAGCTTAGACTCAGGGACTAAAGGAGATACGCAGTATTTT. Its translation: CASSLDSGTKGDTQYF. The whole variable domain, filled in from reference TRBV7-2 and TRBJ2-3, reads GAGVSQSPSNKVTEKGKDVELRCDPISGHTALYWYRQSLGQGLEFLIYFQGNSAPDKSGLPSDRFSAERTGGSVSTLTIQRTQQEDSAVYLCASSLDSGTKGDTQYFGPGTRLTVL.

V gene TRBV2 combines with J gene TRBJ2-4; possible D gene TRBD2, 6 bases. This CDR3 has 12 amino acids. CDR1 and CDR2 from the germline V gene are SNHLY and FYNNEI. Deletions cut 6 bases from V and 3 bases from J, with 6 bases between. CDR3 protein: CASREGKNIQYF. The CDR3 DNA reads as TGTGCCAGCAGGGAGGGCAAAAACATTCAGTACTTC.

The chain has TRBV6-4 and TRBJ1-5; no definite D call. The CDR3 is 13 amino acids. Germline V gene sequence: CDR1 MRHNA, CDR2 SNTAGT. V dropped 8 bases and J dropped 7 bases, with 15 bases sitting between them. The CDR3: CASRIGADQPQHF. The DNA for the CDR3 is TGTGCCAGCCGTATCGGAGCAGACCAGCCCCAGCATTTT.

The rearrangement links TRBV24-1 to TRBJ2-3; TRBD2 matches at 8 bases. Trimming cost V 9 bases and J 12 bases; bases outside gene matches: 13. CDR1 KGHDR and CDR2 SFDVKD come from the germline V gene. CDR3 length equals 13 residues. Here the CDR3 reads CATGGGLADNQYF. The CDR3, as DNA: TGTGCCACCGGGGGCGGACTAGCCGATAATCAGTATTTT.

This CDR3 reads CASSQVRQGIGSIQYF. CDR3 coding DNA: TGCGCCAGCAGCCAAGTTAGACAGGGGATTGGGAGCATTCAGTACTTC. The chain couples TRBV4-1 to TRBJ2-4; 8 nucleotides match TRBD1. The junction had 11 bases not matched to a gene; V was cut back by 1 base and J by 9 bases. The CDR3 totals 16 residues. Germline CDR1 is MGHRA and CDR2 is YSYEKL.

This clone appeared a few times. CDR3 sequence: CASSMVGGWGSYEQYF. The CDR3 nucleotides are TGTGCCAGTAGTATGGTCGGGGGTTGGGGCTCCTACGAGCAGTACTTC. This chain joins TRBV19 and TRBJ2-7; maybe TRBD2 (6 bases). Trimming stripped 3 bases from V and 0 bases from J, with 15 bases between. CDR1 is LNHDA and CDR2 is SQIVND in the germline V gene (reference sequence). The CDR3 covers 16 residues.

This clone showed up just a few times. The rearrangement links TRBV27 to TRBJ2-2; 7 nucleotides match TRBD1. Germline V gene data show CDR1 as MNHEY and CDR2 as SMNVEV (reference sequence). The ends lost 3 bases at V and 2 bases at J; junction bases unmatched: 6. CDR3 length equals 16 residues. The CDR3 DNA sequence: TGTGCCAGCAGTTTGATAGACAGGGTAAACACCGGGGAGCTGTTTTTT. Encoded protein: CASSLIDRVNTGELFF.